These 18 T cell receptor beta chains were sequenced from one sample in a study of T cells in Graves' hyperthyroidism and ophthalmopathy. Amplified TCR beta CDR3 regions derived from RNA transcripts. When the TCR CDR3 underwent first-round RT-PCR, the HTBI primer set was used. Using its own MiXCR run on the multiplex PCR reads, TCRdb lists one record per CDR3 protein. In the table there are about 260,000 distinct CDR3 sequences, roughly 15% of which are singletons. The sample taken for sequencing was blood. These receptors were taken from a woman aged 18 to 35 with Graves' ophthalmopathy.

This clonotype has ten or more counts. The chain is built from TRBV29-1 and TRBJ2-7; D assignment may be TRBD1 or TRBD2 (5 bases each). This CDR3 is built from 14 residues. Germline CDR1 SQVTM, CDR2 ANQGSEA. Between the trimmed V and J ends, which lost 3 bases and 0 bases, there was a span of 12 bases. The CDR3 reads CSVDAGTGSYEQYF. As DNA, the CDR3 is TGCAGCGTTGATGCCGGGACGGGCTCCTACGAGCAGTACTTC.

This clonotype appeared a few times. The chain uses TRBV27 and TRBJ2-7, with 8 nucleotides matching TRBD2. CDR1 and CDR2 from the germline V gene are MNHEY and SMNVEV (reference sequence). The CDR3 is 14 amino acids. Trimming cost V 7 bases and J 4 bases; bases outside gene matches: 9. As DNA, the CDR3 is TGTGCCAGCATAAGAAGCGGGAGTCTGTACGAGCAGTACTTC. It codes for CASIRSGSLYEQYF.

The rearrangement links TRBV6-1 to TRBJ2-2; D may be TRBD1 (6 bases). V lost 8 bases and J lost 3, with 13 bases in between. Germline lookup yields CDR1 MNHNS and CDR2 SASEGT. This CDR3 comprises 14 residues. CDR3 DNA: TGTGCCAGCCCTAAACAGGGCGACACCGGGGAGCTGTTTTTT. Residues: CASPKQGDTGELFF.

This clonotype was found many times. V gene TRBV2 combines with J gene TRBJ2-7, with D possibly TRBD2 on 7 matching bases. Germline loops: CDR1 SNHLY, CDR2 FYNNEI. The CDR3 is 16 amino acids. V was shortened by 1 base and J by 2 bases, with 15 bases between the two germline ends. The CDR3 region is CASSEGGAGVPYEQYF. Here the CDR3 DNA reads TGTGCCAGCAGTGAAGGGGGGGCGGGGGTTCCCTACGAGCAGTACTTC.

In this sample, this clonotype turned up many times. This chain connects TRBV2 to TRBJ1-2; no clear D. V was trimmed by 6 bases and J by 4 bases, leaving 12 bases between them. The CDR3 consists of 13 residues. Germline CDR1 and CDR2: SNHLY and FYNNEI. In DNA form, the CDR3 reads TGTGCCAGCAGGAAGACGGCAGGCTATGGCTACACCTTC. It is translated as CASRKTAGYGYTF.

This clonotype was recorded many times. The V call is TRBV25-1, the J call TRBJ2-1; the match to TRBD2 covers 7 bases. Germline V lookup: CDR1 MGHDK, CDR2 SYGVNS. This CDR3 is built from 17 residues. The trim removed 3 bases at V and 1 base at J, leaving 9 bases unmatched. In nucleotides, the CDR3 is TGTGCCAGCAGTGATTGGGAGGGAGCGGGATCCTACAATGAGCAGTTCTTC. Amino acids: CASSDWEGAGSYNEQFF.

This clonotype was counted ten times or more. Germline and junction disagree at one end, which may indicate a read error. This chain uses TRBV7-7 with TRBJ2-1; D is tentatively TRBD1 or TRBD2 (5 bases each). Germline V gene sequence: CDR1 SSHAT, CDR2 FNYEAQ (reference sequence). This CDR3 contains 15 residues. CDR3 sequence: CASSLDQGPYNEQFF. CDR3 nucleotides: TGTGCTAGCAGCTTGGACCAGGGACCCTACAATGAGCAGTTCTTC.

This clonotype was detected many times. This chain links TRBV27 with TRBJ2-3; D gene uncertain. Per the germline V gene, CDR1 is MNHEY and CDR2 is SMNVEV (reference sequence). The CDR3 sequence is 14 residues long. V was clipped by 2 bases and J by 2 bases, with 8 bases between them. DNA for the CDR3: TGTGCCAGCAGTTTACTGGGTAACACAGATACGCAGTATTTT. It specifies CASSLLGNTDTQYF.

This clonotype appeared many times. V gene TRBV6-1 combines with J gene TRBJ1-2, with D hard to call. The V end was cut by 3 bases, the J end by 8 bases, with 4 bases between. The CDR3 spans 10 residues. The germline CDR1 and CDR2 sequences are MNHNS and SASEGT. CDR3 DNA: TGTGCCAGCAGTGAGGGGGGCTACACCTTC. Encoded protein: CASSEGGYTF.

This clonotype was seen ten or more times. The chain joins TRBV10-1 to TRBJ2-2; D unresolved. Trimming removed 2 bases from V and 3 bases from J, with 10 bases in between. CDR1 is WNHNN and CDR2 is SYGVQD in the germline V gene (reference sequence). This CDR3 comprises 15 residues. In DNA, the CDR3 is TGCGCCAGCAGTGAGGGGCGCCGGGACACCGGGGAGCTGTTTTTT. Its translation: CASSEGRRDTGELFF.

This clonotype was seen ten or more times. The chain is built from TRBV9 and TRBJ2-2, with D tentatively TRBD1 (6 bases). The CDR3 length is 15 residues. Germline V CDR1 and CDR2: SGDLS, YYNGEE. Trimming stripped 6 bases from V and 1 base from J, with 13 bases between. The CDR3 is CASTPGQRNTGELFF. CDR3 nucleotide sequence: TGTGCCAGCACCCCGGGACAACGGAACACCGGGGAGCTGTTTTTT.

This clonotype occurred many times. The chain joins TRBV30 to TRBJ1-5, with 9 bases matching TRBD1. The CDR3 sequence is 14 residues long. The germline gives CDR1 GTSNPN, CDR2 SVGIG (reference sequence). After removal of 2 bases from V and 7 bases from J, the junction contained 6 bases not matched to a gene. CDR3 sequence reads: CAWSPGQGQQPQHF. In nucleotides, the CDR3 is TGTGCCTGGAGTCCGGGACAGGGACAACAGCCCCAGCATTTT.

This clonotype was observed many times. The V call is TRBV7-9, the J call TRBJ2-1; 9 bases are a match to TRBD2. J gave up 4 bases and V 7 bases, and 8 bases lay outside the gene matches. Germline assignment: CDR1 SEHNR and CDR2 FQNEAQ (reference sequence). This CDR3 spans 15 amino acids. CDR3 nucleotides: TGTGCCAGCATGATTAGCGGGAGTAGATACAATGAGCAGTTCTTC. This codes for CASMISGSRYNEQFF. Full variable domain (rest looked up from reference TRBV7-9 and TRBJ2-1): DTGVSQNPRHKITKRGQNVTFRCDPISEHNRLYWYRQTLGQGPEFLTYFQNEAQLEKSRLLSDRFSAERPKGSFSTLEIQRTEQGDSAMYLCASMISGSRYNEQFFGPGTRLTVL.

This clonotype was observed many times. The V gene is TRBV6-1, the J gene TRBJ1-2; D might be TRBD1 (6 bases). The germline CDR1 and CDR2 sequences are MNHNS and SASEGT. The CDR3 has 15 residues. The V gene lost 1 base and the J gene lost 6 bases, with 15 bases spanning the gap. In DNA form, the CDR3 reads TGTGCCAGCAGTGAAGGAAGGGGGGGCTGGGATGGCTACACCTTC. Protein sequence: CASSEGRGGWDGYTF.

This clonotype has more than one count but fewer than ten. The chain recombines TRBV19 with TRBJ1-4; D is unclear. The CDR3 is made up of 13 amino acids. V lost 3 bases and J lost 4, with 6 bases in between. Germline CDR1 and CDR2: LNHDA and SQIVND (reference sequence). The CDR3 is CASSIGLNEKLFF. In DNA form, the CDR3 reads TGTGCCAGTAGTATCGGCCTTAATGAAAAACTGTTTTTT.

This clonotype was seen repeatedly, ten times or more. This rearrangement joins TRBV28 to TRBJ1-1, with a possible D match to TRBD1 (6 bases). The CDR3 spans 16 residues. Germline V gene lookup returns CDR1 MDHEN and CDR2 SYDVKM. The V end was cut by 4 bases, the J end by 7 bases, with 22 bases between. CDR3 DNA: TGTGCCAGCAGTTCTTTCGGCAGGGGAAGAGGCGGTGAAGCTTTCTTT. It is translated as CASSSFGRGRGGEAFF. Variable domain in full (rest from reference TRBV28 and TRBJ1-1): DVKVTQSSRYLVKRTGEKVFLECVQDMDHENMFWYRQDPGLGLRLIYFSYDVKMKEKGDIPEGYSVSREKKERFSLILESASTNQTSMYLCASSSFGRGRGGEAFFGQGTRLTVV.

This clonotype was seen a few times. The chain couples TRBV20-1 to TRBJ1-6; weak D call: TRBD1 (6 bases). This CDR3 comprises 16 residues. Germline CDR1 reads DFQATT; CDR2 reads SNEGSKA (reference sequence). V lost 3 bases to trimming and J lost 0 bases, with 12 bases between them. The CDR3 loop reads CSASRTVRSYNSPLHF. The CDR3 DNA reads TGCAGTGCTAGCCGGACAGTCCGCTCCTATAATTCACCCCTCCACTTT.

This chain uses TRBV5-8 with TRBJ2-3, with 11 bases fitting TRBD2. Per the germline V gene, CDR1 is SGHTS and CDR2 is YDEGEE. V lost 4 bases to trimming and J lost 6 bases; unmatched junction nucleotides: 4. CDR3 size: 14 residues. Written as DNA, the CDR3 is TGTGCCAGCAGCACGGGACTAGCGGTGGATACGCAGTATTTT. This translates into CASSTGLAVDTQYF.